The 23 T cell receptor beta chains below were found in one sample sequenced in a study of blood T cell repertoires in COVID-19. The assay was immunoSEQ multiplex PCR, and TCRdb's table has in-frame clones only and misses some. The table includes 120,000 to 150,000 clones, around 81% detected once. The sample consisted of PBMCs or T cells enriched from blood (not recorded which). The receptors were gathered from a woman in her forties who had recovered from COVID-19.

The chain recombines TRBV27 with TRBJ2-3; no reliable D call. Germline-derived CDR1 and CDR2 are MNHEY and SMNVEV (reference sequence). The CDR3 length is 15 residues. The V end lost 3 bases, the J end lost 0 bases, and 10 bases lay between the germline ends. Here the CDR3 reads CASSLMTGSTDTQYF. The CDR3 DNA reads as TGTGCCAGCAGTTTGATGACGGGTAGCACAGATACGCAGTATTTT.

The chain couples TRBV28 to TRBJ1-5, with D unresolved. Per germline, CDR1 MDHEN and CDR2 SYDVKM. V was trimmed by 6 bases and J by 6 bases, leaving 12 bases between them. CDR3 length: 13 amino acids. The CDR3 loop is CASRVPRGQPQHF. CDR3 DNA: TGTGCCAGCAGGGTACCCCGGGGTCAGCCCCAGCATTTT.

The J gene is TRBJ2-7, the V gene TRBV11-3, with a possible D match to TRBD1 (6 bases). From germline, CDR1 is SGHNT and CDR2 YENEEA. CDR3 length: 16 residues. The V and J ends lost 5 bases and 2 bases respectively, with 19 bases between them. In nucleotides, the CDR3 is TGTGCCAGCAGCGACACACGGACAGCCGACCCCTACGAGCAGTACTTC. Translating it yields CASSDTRTADPYEQYF.

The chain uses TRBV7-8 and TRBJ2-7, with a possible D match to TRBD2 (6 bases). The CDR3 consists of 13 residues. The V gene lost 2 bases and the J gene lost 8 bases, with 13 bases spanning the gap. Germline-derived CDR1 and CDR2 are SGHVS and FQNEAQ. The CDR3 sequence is CASSLSSGEQQYF. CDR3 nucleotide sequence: TGTGCCAGCAGCTTAAGTTCGGGGGAGCAGCAGTACTTC.

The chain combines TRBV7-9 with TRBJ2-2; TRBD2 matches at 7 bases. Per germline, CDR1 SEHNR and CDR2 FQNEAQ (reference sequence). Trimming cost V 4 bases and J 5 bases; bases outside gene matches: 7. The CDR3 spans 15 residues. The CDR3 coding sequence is TGTGCCAGCAGCTCCCGGGACTACCCGACCGGGGAGCTGTTTTTT. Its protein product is CASSSRDYPTGELFF.

The CDR3 spells CASSLRASGRPGNEQFF. The DNA for the CDR3 is TGTGCCAGCAGTTTAAGGGCTAGCGGGAGGCCGGGGAATGAGCAGTTCTTC. The V gene is TRBV27, the J gene TRBJ2-1; 11 bases align to TRBD2. CDR3 size: 17 residues. V lost 2 bases to trimming and J lost 7 bases; unmatched junction nucleotides: 10. Germline V gene sequence: CDR1 MNHEY, CDR2 SMNVEV (reference sequence).

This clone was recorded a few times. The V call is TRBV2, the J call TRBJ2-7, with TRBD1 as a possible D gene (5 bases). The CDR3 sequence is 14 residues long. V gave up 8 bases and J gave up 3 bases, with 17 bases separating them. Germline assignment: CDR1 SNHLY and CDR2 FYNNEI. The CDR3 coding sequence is TGTGCCAGCGGGGCTCAAGGATGGCTCTACGAGCAGTACTTC. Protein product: CASGAQGWLYEQYF.

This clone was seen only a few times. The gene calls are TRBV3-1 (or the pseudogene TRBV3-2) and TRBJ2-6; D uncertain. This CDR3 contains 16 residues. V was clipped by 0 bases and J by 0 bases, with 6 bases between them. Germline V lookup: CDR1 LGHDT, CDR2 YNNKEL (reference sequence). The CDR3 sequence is CASSQDASSGANVLTF. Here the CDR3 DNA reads TGTGCCAGCAGCCAAGATGCGAGCTCTGGGGCCAACGTCCTGACTTTC.

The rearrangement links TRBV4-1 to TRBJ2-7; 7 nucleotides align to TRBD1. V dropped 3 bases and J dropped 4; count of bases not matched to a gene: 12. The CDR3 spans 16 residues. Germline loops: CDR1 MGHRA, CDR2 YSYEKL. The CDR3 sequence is CASSHGRQGKFYEQYF. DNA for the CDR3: TGCGCCAGCAGCCATGGTCGACAGGGAAAGTTTTACGAGCAGTACTTC.

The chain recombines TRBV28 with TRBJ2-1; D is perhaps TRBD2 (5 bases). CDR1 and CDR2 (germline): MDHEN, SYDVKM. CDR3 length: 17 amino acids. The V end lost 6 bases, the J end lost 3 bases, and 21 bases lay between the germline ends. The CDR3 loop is CASSPTPPGLDYNEQFF. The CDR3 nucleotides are TGTGCCAGCAGCCCCACCCCACCTGGACTCGACTACAATGAGCAGTTCTTC. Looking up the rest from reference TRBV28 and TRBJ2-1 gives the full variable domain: DVKVTQSSRYLVKRTGEKVFLECVQDMDHENMFWYRQDPGLGLRLIYFSYDVKMKEKGDIPEGYSVSREKKERFSLILESASTNQTSMYLCASSPTPPGLDYNEQFFGPGTRLTVL.

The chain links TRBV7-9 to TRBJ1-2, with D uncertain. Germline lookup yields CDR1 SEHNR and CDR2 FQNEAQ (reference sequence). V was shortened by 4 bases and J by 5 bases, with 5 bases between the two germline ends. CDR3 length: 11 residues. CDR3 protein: CASSSGYGYTF. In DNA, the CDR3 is TGTGCCAGCAGCTCAGGTTATGGCTACACCTTC.

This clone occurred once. The CDR3 DNA is TGTGCCAGCAGCTCCTACACAGGGGCTGGCTACACCTTC. It codes for CASSSYTGAGYTF. The rearrangement joins TRBV7-3 to TRBJ1-2, with 7 bases matching TRBD1. Looked up from germline, CDR1 is SGHTA and CDR2 is FQGTGA. CDR3 length: 13 residues. V dropped 4 bases and J dropped 7; count of bases not matched to a gene: 6.

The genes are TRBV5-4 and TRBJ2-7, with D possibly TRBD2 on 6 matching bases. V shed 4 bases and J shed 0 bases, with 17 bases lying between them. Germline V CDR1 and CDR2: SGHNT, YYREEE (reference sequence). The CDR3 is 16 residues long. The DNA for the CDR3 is TGTGCCAGCAGCCCGGTCGGGGGTTCCTCCTCCTACGAGCAGTACTTC. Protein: CASSPVGGSSSYEQYF.

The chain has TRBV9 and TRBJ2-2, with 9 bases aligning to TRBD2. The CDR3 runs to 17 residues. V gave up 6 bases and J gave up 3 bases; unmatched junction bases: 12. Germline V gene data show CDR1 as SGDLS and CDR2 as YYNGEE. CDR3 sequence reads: CASTPPAGGPYTGELFF. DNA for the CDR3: TGTGCCAGCACCCCCCCTGCGGGAGGGCCTTACACCGGGGAGCTGTTTTTT. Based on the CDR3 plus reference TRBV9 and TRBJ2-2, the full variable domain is DSGVTQTPKHLITATGQRVTLRCSPRSGDLSVYWYQQSLDQGLQFLIQYYNGEERAKGNILERFSAQQFPDLHSELNLSSLELGDSALYFCASTPPAGGPYTGELFFGEGSRLTVL.

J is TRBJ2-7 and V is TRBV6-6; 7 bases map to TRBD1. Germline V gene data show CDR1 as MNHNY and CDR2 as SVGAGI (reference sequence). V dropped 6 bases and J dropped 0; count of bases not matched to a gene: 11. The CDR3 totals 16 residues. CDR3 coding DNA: TGTGCCAGCAGCAACGAGGGGGCGCTTCCCTCCTACGAGCAGTACTTC. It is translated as CASSNEGALPSYEQYF.

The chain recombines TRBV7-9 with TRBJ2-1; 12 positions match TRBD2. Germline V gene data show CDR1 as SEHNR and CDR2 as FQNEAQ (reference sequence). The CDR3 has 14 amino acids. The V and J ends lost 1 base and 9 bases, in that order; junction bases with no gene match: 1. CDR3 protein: CASSLGGLAGEQFF. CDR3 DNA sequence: TGTGCCAGCAGCTTAGGGGGACTAGCGGGTGAGCAGTTCTTC. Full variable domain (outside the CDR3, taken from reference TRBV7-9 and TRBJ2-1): DTGVSQNPRHKITKRGQNVTFRCDPISEHNRLYWYRQTLGQGPEFLTYFQNEAQLEKSRLLSDRFSAERPKGSFSTLEIQRTEQGDSAMYLCASSLGGLAGEQFFGPGTRLTVL.

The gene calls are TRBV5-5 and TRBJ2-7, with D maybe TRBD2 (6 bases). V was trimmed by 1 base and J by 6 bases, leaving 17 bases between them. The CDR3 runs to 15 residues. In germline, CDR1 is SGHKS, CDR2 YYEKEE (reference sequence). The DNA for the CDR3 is TGTGCCAGCAGCTTGACGGCGGGATCTCGGGTCGAGCAGTACTTC. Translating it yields CASSLTAGSRVEQYF.

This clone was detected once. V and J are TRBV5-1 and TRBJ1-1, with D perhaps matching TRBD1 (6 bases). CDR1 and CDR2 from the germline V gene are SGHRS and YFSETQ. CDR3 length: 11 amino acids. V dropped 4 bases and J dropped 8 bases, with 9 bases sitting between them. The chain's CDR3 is CASSATGEAFF. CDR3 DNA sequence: TGCGCCAGCAGCGCCACAGGGGAAGCTTTCTTT.

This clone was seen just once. The CDR3 spells CASSQDFTGGYQPQHF. In DNA form, the CDR3 reads TGCGCCAGCAGCCAAGATTTTACAGGGGGGTATCAGCCCCAGCATTTT. The chain links TRBV4-1 to TRBJ1-5; 8 bases agree with TRBD1. Germline CDR1 is MGHRA and CDR2 is YSYEKL. With 0 bases clipped from V and 5 bases from J, the junction kept 6 bases outside the gene matches. The CDR3 extends over 16 amino acids.

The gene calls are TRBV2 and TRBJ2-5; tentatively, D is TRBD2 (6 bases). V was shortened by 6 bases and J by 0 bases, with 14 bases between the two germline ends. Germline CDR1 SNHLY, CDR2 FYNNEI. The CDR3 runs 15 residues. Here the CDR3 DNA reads TGTGCCAGCAGGACCGGGACTTCAGACCAAGAGACCCAGTACTTC. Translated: CASRTGTSDQETQYF.

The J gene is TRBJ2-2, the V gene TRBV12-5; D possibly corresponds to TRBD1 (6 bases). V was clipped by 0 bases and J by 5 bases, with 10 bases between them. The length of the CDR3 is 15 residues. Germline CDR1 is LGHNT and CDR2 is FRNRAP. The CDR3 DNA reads TGTGCTAGTGGTTTGGTACAGGGTTGGACCGGGGAGCTGTTTTTT. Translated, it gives CASGLVQGWTGELFF.

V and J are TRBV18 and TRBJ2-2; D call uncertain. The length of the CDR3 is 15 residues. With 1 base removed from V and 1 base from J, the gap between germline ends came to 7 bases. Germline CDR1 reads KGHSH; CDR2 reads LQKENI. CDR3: CASSPQTGNTGELFF. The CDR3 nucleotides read TGTGCCAGCTCACCACAGACGGGGAACACCGGGGAGCTGTTTTTT.

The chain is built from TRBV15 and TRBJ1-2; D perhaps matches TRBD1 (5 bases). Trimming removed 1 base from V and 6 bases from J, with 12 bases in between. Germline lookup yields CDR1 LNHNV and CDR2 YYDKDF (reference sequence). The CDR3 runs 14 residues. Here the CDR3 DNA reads TGTGCCACCAGCAGAGGAGGAGCAGGGAATGGCTACACCTTC. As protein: CATSRGGAGNGYTF.